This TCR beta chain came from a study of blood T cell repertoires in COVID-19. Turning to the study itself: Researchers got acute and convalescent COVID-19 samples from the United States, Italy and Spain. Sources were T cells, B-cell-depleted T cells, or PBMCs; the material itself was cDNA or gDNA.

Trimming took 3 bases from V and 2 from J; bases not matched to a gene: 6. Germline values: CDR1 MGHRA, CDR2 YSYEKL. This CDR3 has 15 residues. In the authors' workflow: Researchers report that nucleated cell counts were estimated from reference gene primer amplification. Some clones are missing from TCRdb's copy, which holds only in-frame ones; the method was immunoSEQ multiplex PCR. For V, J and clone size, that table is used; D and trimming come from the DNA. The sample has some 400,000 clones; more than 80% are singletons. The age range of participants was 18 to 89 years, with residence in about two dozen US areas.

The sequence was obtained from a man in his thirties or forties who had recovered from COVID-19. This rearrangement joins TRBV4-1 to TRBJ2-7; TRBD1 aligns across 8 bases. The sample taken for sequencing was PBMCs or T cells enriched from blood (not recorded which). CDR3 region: CASSHMTGVAYEQYF. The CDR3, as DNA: TGCGCCAGCAGCCATATGACAGGGGTCGCCTACGAGCAGTACTTC.